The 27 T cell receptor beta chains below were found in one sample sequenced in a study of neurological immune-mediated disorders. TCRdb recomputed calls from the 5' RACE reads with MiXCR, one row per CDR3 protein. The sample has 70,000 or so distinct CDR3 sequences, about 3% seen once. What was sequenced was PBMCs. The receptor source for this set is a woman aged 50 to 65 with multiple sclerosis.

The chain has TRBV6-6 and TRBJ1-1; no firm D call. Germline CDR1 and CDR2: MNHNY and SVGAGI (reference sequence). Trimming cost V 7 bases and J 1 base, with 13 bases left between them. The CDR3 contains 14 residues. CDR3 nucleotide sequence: TGTGCCAGCAACCTCCGGAGGGAGAACACTGAAGCTTTCTTT. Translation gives CASNLRRENTEAFF.

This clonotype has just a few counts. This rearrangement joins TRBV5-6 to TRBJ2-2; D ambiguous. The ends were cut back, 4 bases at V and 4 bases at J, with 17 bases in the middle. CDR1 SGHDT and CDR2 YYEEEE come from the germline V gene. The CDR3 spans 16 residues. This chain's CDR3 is CASSGPGGVSTGELFF. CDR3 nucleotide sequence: TGTGCCAGCAGCGGACCGGGTGGAGTTTCCACCGGGGAGCTGTTTTTT.

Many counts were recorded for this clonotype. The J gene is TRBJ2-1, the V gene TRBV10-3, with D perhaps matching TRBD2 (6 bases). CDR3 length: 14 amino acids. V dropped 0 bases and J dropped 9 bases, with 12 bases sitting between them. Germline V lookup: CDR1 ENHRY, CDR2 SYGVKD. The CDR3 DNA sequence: TGTGCCATCAGTGAGTCCGGGGGAGGCCCTGAGCAGTTCTTC. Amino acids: CAISESGGGPEQFF.

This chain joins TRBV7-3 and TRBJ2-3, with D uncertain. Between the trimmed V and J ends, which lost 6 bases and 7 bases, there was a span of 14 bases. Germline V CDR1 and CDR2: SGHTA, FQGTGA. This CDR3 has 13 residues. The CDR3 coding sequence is TGTGCCAGCAGTCCTGAGACCCAGCATACGCAGTATTTT. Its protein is CASSPETQHTQYF.

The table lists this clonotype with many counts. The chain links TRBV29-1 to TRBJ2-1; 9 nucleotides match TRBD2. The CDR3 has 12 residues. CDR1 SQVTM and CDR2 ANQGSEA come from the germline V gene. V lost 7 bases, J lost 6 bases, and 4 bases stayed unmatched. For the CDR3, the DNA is TGCAGCGGCGGGCGGGAGGGCAATGAGCAGTTCTTC. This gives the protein CSGGREGNEQFF.

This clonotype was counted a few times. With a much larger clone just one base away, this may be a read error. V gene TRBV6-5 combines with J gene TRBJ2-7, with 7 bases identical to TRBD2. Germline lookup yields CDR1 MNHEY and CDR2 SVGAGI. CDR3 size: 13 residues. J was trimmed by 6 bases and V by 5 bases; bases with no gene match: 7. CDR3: CASSNTGGGEQYF. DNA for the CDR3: TGTGCCAGCAGTAACACTGGGGGGGGCGAGCAGTACTTC.

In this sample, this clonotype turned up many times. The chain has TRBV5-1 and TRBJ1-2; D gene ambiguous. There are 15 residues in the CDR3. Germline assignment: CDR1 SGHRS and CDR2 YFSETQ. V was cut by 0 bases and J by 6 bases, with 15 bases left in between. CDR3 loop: CASSLAPPGSDGYTF. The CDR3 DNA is TGCGCCAGCAGCTTGGCTCCCCCCGGTTCGGATGGCTACACCTTC. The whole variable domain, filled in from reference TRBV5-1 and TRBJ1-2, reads KAGVTQTPRYLIKTRGQQVTLSCSPISGHRSVSWYQQTPGQGLQFLFEYFSETQRNKGNFPGRFSGRQFSNSRSEMNVSTLELGDSALYLCASSLAPPGSDGYTFGSGTRLTVV.

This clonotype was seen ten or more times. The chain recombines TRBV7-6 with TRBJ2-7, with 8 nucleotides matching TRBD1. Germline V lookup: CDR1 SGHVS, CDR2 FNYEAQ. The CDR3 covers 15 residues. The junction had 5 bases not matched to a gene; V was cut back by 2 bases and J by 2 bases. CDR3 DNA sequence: TGTGCCAGCAGCTTACAGGGGGCCCATACCTACGAGCAGTACTTC. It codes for CASSLQGAHTYEQYF.

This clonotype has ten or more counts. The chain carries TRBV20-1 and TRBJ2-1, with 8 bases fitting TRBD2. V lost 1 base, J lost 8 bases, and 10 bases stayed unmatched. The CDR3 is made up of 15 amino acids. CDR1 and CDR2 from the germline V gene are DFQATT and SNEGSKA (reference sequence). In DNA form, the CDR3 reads TGCAGTGCTAGAGCGGGGGGGACGGGAGGGTATGAGCAGTTCTTC. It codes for CSARAGGTGGYEQFF.

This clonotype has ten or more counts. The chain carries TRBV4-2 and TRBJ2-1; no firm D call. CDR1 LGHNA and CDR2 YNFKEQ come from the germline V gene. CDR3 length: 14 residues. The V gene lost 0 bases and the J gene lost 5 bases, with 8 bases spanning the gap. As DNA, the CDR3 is TGTGCCAGCAGCCAAGATACGGCGAACAATGAGCAGTTCTTC. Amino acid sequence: CASSQDTANNEQFF.

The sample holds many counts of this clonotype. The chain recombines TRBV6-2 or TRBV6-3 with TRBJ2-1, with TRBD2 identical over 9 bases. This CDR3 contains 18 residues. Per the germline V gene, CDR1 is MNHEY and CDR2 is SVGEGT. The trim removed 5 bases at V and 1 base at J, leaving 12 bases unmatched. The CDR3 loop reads CASSPSGLARGSYNEQFF. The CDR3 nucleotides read TGTGCCAGCAGTCCATCGGGACTAGCTCGTGGGTCCTACAATGAGCAGTTCTTC.

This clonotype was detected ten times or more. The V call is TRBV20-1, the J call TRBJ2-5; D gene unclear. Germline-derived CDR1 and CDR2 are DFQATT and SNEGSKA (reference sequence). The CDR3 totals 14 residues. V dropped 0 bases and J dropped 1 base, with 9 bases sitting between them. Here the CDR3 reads CSARDRVSQETQYF. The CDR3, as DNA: TGCAGTGCTAGAGATCGGGTCAGCCAAGAGACCCAGTACTTC.

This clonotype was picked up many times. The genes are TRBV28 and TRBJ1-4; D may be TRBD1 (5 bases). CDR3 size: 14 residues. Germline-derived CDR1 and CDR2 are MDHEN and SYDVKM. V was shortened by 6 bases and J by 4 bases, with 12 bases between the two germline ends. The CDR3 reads CASRSGPHNEKLFF. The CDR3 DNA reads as TGTGCCAGCAGATCGGGACCGCATAATGAAAAACTGTTTTTT. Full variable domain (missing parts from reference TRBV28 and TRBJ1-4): DVKVTQSSRYLVKRTGEKVFLECVQDMDHENMFWYRQDPGLGLRLIYFSYDVKMKEKGDIPEGYSVSREKKERFSLILESASTNQTSMYLCASRSGPHNEKLFFGSGTQLSVL.

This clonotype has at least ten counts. CDR3: CASSRTSGQETQYF. The CDR3 coding sequence is TGTGCCAGCAGCCGGACTAGCGGCCAAGAGACCCAGTACTTC. V gene TRBV3-1 combines with J gene TRBJ2-5, with 10 bases matching TRBD2. The V gene end was trimmed by 4 bases and the J gene end by 1 base; junction bases not matched to a gene: 0. Germline assignment: CDR1 LGHDT and CDR2 YNNKEL (reference sequence). This CDR3 contains 14 residues.

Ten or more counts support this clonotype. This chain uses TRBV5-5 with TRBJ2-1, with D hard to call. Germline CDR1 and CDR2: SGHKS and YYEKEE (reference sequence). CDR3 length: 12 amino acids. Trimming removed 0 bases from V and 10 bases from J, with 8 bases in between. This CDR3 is CASSLGIYEQFF. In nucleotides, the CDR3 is TGTGCCAGCAGCTTGGGGATTTACGAGCAGTTCTTC.

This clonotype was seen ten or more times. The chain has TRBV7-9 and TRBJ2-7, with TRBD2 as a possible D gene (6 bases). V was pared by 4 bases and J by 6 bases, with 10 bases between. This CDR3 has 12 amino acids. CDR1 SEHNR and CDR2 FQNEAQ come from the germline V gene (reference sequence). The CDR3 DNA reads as TGTGCCAGCAGCTACGGGGGTGCCGAGCAGTACGTC. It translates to CASSYGGAEQYV.

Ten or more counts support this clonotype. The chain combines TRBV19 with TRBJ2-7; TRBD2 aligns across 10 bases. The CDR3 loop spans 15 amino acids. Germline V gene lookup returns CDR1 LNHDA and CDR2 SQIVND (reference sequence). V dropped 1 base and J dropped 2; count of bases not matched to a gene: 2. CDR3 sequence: CASSIVAGGPYEQYF. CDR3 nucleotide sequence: TGTGCCAGTAGTATAGTAGCGGGAGGACCCTACGAGCAGTACTTC.

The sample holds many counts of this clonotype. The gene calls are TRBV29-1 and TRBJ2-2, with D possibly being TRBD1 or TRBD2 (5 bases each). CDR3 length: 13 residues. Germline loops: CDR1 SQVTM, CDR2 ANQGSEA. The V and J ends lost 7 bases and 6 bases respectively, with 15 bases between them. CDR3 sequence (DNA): TGCAGCGCCCGGGACCCCAGTTCCGGGGAGCTGTTTTTT. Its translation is CSARDPSSGELFF.

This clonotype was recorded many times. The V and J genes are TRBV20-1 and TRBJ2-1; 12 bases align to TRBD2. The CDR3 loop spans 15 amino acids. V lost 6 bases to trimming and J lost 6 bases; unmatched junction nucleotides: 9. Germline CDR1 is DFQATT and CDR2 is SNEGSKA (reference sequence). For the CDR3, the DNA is TGCAGTGCCCAGACTAGCGGGGGATTCTTCAATGAGCAGTTCTTC. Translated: CSAQTSGGFFNEQFF.

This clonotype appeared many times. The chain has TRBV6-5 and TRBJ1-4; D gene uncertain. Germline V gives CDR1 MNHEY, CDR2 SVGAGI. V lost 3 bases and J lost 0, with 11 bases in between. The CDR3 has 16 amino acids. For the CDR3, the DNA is TGTGCCAGCAGTTATTCCCGTTTTGCAACTAATGAAAAACTGTTTTTT. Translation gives CASSYSRFATNEKLFF.

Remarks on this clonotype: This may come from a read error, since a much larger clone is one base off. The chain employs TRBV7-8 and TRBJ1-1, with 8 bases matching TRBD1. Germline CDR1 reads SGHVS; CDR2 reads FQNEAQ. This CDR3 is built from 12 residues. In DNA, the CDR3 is TGTGACAGCAGCGCGACAGGGGTTGGGGCTTTCTTT. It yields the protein CDSSATGVGAFF.

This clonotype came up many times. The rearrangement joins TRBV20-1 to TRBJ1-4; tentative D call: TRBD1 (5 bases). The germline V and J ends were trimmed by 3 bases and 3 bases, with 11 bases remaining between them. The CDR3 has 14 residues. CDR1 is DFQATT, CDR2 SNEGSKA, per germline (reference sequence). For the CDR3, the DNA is TGCAGTGCTAGTTGGGGGTCGGCTAATGAAAAACTGTTTTTT. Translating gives CSASWGSANEKLFF.

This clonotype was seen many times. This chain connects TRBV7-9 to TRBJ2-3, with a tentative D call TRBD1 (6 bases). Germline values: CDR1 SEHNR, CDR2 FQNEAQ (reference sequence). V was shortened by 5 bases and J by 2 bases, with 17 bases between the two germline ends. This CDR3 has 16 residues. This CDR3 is CASSPIGGGYTDTQYF. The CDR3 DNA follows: TGTGCCAGCAGCCCTATTGGGGGCGGTTACACAGATACGCAGTATTTT.

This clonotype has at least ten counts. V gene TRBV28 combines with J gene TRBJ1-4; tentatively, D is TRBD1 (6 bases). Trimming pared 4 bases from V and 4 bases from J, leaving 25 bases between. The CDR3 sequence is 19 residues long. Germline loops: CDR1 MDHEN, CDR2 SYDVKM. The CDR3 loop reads CASSSRRARGPSGNEKLFF. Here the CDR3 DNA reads TGTGCCAGCAGTTCGCGCAGGGCCAGGGGCCCTTCGGGTAATGAAAAACTGTTTTTT.

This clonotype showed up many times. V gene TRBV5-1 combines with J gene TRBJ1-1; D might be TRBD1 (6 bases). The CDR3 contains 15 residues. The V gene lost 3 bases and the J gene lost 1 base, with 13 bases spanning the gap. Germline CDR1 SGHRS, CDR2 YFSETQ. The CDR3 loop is CASSSLGAANTEAFF. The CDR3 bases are TGCGCCAGCAGCTCCCTGGGGGCGGCGAACACTGAAGCTTTCTTT.

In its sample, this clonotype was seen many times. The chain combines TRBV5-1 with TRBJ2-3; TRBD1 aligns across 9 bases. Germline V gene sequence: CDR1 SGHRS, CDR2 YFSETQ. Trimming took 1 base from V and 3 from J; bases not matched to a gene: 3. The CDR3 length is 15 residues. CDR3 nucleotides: TGCGCCAGCAGCTTGTCGGGACAGGGAACAGATACGCAGTATTTT. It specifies CASSLSGQGTDTQYF.

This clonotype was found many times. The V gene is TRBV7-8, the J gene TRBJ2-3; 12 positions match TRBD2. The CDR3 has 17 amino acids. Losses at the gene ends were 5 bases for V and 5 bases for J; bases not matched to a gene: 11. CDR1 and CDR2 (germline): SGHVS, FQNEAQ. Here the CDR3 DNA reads TGTGCCAGCAGCCGGAGCCGGACTAGCGGGATTCTAGATACGCAGTATTTT. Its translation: CASSRSRTSGILDTQYF.